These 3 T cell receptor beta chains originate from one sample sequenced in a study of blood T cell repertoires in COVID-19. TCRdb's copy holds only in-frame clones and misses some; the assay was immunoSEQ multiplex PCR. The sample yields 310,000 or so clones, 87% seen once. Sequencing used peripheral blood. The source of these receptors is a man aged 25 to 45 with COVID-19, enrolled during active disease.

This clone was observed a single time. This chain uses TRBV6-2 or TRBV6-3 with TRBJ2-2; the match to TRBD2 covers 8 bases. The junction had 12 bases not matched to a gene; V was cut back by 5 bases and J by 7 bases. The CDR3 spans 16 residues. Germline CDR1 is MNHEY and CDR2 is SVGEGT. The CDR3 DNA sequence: TGTGCCAGCAGTCCCCCCCGCGGGGGGATAATCGGGGAGCTGTTTTTT. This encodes CASSPPRGGIIGELFF.

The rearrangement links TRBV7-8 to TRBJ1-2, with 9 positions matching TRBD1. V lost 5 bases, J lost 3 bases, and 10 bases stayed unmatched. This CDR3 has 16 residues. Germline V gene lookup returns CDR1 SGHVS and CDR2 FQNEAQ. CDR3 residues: CASSPSRTGAHYGYTF. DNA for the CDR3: TGTGCCAGCAGCCCATCCCGGACAGGGGCCCACTATGGCTACACCTTC.

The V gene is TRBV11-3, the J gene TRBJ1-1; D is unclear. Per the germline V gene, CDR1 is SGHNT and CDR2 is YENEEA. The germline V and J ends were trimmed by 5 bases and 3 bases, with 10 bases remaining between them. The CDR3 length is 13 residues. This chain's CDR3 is CASSLRRDTEAFF. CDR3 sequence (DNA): TGTGCCAGCAGCCTAAGGCGGGACACTGAAGCTTTCTTT.